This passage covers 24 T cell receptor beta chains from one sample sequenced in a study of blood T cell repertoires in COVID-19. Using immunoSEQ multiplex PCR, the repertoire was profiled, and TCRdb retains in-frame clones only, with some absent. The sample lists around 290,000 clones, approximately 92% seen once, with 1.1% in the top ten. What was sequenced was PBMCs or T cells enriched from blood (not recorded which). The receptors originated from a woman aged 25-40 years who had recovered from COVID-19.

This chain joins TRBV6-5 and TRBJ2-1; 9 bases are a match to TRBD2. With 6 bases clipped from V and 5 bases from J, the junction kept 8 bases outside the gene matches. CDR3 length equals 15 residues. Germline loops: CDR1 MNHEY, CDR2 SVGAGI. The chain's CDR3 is CASSSFSGSNNEQFF. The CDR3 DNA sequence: TGTGCCAGCAGCTCCTTTAGCGGGAGTAACAATGAGCAGTTCTTC.

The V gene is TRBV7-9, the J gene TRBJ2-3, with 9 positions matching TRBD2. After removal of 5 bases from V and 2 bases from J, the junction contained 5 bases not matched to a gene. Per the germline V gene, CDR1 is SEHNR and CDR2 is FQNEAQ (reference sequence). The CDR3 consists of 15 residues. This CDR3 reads CASSDSGSPTDTQYF. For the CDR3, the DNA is TGTGCCAGCAGCGATAGCGGGAGCCCCACAGATACGCAGTATTTT.

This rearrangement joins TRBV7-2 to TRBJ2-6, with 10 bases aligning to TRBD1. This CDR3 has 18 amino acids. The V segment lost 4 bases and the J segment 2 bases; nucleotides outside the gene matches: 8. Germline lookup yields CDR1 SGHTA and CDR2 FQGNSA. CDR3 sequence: CASSSRTGGGTGANVLTF. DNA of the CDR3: TGTGCCAGCAGCTCGAGGACAGGGGGTGGTACTGGGGCCAACGTCCTGACTTTC.

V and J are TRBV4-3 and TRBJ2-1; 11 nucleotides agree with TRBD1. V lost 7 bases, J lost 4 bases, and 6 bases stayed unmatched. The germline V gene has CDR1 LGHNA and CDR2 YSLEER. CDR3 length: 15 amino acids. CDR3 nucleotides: TGCGCCAGCACCTCCGGACAGGGGGCTTACAATGAGCAGTTCTTC. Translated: CASTSGQGAYNEQFF.

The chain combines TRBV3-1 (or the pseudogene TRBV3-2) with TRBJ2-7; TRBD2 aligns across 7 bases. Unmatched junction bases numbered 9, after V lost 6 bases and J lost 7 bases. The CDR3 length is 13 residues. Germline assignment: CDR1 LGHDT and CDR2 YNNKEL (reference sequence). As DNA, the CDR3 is TGTGCCAGCAGACCCGGGAGGTACGGGGAGCAGTACTTC. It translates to CASRPGRYGEQYF.

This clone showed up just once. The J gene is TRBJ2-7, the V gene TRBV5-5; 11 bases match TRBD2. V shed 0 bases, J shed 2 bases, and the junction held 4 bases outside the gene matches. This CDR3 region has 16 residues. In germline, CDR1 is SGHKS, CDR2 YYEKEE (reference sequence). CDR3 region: CASSLALAGVPYEQYF. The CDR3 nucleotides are TGTGCCAGCAGCTTGGCACTAGCGGGAGTACCCTACGAGCAGTACTTC.

The CDR3 DNA follows: TGCAGTGCTAGTTCGGGTCAGGGGAGCTCCTACGAGCAGTACTTC. Protein sequence: CSASSGQGSSYEQYF. V is TRBV20-1 and J is TRBJ2-7; the D gene is possibly TRBD1 (6 bases). The V end lost 3 bases, the J end lost 0 bases, and 15 bases lay between the germline ends. Germline CDR1 and CDR2: DFQATT and SNEGSKA (reference sequence). The CDR3 is 15 residues long.

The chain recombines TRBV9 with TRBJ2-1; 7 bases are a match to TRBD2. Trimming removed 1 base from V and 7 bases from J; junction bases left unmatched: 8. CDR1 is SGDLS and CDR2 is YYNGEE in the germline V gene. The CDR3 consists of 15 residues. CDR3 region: CASSVSLASPNEQFF. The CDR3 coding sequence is TGTGCCAGCAGCGTATCACTAGCGAGTCCTAATGAGCAGTTCTTC.

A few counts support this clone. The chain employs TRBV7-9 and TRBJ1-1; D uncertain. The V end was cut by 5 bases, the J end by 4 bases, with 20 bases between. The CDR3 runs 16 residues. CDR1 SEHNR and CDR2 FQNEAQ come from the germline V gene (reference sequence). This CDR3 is CASSPRAVSDGTEAFF. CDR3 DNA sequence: TGTGCCAGCAGCCCGAGGGCCGTTAGCGACGGCACTGAAGCTTTCTTT.

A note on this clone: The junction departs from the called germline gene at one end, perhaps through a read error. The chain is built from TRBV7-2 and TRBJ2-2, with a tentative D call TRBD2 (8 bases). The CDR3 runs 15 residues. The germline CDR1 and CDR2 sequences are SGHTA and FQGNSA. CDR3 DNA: TGTGCCAGCAGTTTAGCGGGACAGACAACCGGGGAGCTGTTTTTT. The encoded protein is CASSLAGQTTGELFF.

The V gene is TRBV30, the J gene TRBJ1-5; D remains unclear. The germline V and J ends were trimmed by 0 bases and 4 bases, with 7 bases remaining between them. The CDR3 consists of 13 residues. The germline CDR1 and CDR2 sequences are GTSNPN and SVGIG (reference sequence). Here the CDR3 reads CAWSVGENQPQHF. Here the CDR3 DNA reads TGTGCCTGGAGTGTTGGAGAAAATCAGCCCCAGCATTTT.

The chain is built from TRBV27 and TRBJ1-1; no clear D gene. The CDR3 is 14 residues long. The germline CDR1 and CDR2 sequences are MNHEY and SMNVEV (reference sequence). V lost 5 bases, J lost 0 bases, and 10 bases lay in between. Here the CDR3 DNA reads TGTGCCAGCAGTCCTGGACTCTTGAACACTGAAGCTTTCTTT. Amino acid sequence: CASSPGLLNTEAFF.

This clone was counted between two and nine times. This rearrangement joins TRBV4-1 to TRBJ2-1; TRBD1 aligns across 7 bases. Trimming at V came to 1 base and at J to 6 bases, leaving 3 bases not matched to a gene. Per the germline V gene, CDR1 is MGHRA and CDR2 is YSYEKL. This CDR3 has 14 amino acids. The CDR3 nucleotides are TGCGCCAGCAGCCAAGTCGACAGGGTCAATGAGCAGTTCTTC. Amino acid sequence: CASSQVDRVNEQFF.

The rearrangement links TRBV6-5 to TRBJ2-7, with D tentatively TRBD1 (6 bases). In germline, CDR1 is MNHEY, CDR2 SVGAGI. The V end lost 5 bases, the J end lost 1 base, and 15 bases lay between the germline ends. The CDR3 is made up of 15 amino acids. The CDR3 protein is CASSPWDTRSYEQYF. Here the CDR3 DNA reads TGTGCCAGCAGTCCCTGGGACACCCGGTCCTACGAGCAGTACTTC.

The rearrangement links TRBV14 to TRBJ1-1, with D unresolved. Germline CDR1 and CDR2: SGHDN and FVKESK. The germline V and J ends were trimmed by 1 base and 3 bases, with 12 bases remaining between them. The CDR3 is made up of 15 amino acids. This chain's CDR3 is CASSQGSLEDTEAFF. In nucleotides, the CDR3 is TGTGCCAGCAGCCAAGGGTCGTTGGAGGACACTGAAGCTTTCTTT.

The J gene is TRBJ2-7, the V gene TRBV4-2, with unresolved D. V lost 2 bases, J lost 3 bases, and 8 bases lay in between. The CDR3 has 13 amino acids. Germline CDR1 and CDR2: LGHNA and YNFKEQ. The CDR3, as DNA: TGTGCCAGCAGCCAAACCACAGACTACGAGCAGTACTTC. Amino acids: CASSQTTDYEQYF.

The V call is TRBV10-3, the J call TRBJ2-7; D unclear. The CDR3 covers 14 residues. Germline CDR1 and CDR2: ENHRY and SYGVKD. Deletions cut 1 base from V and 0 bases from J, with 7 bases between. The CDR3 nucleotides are TGTGCCATCAGTGAGTTTTCGGGCTCCTACGAGCAGTACTTC. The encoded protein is CAISEFSGSYEQYF.

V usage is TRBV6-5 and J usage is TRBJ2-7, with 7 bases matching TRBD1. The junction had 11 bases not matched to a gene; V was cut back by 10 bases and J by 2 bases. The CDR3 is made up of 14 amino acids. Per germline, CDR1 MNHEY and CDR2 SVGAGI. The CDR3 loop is CATSPGTATYEQYF. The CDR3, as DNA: TGTGCCACCTCCCCCGGGACAGCCACCTACGAGCAGTACTTC.

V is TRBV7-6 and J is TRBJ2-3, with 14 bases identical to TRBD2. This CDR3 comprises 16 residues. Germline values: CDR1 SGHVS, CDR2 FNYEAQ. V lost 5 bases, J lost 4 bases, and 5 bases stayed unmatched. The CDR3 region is CASSPETSGRADTQYF. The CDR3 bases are TGTGCCAGCAGCCCAGAGACTAGCGGGAGGGCAGATACGCAGTATTTT.

The CDR3 coding sequence is TGTGCCAGTAGTATATCAGGGGGAGCGAACACTGAAGCTTTCTTT. The encoded protein is CASSISGGANTEAFF. The chain joins TRBV19 to TRBJ1-1, with 7 bases that match TRBD1. With V trimmed by 2 bases and J by 1 base, 4 bases remained unmatched. CDR1 LNHDA and CDR2 SQIVND come from the germline V gene (reference sequence). This CDR3 is built from 15 residues.

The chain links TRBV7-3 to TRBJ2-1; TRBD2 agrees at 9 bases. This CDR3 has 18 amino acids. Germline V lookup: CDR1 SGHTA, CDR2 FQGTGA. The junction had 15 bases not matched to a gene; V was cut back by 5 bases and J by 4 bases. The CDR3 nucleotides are TGTGCCAGCAGCCCAATAGCGGGAGCCCCGATCGTTTACAATGAGCAGTTCTTC. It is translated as CASSPIAGAPIVYNEQFF. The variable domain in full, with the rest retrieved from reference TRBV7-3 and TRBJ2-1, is GAGVSQTPSNKVTEKGKYVELRCDPISGHTALYWYRQSLGQGPEFLIYFQGTGAADDSGLPNDRFFAVRPEGSVSTLKIQRTERGDSAVYLCASSPIAGAPIVYNEQFFGPGTRLTVL.

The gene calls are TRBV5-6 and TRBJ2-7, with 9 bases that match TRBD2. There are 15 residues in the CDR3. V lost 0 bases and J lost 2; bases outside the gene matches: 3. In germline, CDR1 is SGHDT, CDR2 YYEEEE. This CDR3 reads CASSLGGRAPYEQYF. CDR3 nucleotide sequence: TGTGCCAGCAGCTTGGGCGGGAGGGCCCCCTACGAGCAGTACTTC. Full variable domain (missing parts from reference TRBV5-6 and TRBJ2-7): DAGVTQSPTHLIKTRGQQVTLRCSPKSGHDTVSWYQQALGQGPQFIFQYYEEEERQRGNFPDRFSGHQFPNYSSELNVNALLLGDSALYLCASSLGGRAPYEQYFGPGTRLTVT.

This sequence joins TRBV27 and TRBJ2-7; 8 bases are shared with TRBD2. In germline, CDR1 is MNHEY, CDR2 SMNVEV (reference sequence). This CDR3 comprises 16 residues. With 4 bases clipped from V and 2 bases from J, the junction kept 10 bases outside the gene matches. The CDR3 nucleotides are TGTGCCAGCAGTTCCCGCGGGGGGCCGAGACCCTACGAGCAGTACTTC. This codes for CASSSRGGPRPYEQYF.

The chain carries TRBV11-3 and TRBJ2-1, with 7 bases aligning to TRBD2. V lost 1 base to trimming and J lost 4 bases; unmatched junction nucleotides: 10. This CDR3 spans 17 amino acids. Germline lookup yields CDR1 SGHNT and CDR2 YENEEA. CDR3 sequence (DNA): TGTGCCAGCAGCTTAGGGGGCGGGAGAACACCTTACAATGAGCAGTTCTTC. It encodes CASSLGGGRTPYNEQFF.